This TCR beta chain was obtained from a study of identical twins. CDR1 and CDR2 from the germline V gene are LGHDT and YNNKEL (reference sequence). This CDR3 spans 16 amino acids. Germline trimming cut 1 base from V and 7 bases from J; bases unmatched to any gene: 10. From the 5' RACE reads, TCRdb called clonotypes with MiXCR, one entry per CDR3 protein. Of approximately 210,000 distinct CDR3 sequences listed, 5.5% to 7.5% are singletons. This clonotype was counted at least ten times. The same data also went into a second study, on T cells expressing NK-cell markers.

The sample consisted of CD8+ T cells sorted from blood. The chain uses TRBV3-1 and TRBJ2-3; 8 nucleotides match TRBD2. The TCR originated in a woman younger than 30 in good health. CDR3 residues: CASSQVVAGSTYTQYF. The CDR3 coding sequence is TGTGCCAGCAGCCAAGTGGTAGCGGGGTCAACATATACGCAGTATTTT.